These 23 T cell receptor beta chains originate from one sample sequenced in a study of shared clonotypes between healthy human individuals. The repertoire was sequenced with immunoSEQ multiplex PCR; TCRdb's copy has only in-frame clones and lacks some. The table includes about 1.4 million clones, around 95% detected once. The material sequenced was naive CD4+ T cells sorted from blood. Subset indicated: CD45RA+ positively selected. All receptors derive from a man aged 25 to 40 in good health.

The chain links TRBV10-2 to TRBJ2-1; 9 bases are shared with TRBD2. Germline-derived CDR1 and CDR2 are WSHSY and SAAADI. The length of the CDR3 is 16 residues. The V segment lost 1 base and the J segment 7 bases; nucleotides outside the gene matches: 8. CDR3 nucleotide sequence: TGCGCCAGCAGTGAGTATGGCGGGAGGGCGGTTAATGAGCAGTTCTTC. Protein: CASSEYGGRAVNEQFF.

This clone was recorded a few times. Distinct nucleotide sequences in the sample also encode this CDR3. This sequence joins TRBV5-1 and TRBJ1-1; D unclear. The germline CDR1 and CDR2 sequences are SGHRS and YFSETQ. V shed 4 bases and J shed 1 base, with 11 bases lying between them. The CDR3 totals 14 residues. CDR3 in DNA: TGCGCCAGCAGCCTTGGCACCAGGAACACTGAAGCTTTCTTT. It encodes CASSLGTRNTEAFF. Based on the CDR3 plus reference TRBV5-1 and TRBJ1-1, the full variable domain is KAGVTQTPRYLIKTRGQQVTLSCSPISGHRSVSWYQQTPGQGLQFLFEYFSETQRNKGNFPGRFSGRQFSNSRSEMNVSTLELGDSALYLCASSLGTRNTEAFFGQGTRLTVV.

The CDR3 reads CASSVTSGRYLDEQFF. CDR3 nucleotides: TGTGCCAGCAGCGTAACTAGCGGGAGGTATTTAGATGAGCAGTTCTTC. The chain couples TRBV9 to TRBJ2-1; TRBD2 matches 12 bases. The CDR3 covers 16 residues. Germline assignment: CDR1 SGDLS and CDR2 YYNGEE. Trimming cost V 1 base and J 8 bases; bases outside gene matches: 7.

The gene calls are TRBV6-6 and TRBJ2-5; 9 bases align to TRBD1. The CDR3 length is 14 residues. Germline loops: CDR1 MNHNY, CDR2 SVGAGI (reference sequence). The J segment lost 5 bases and the V segment lost 4 bases, leaving 5 bases of the junction unmatched. Here the CDR3 reads CASSSRQGEETQYF. CDR3 DNA sequence: TGTGCCAGCAGTTCTCGACAGGGGGAGGAGACCCAGTACTTC.

CDR3 protein: CAISEVGTRVTYEQYF. In DNA form, the CDR3 reads TGTGCCATCAGTGAAGTCGGGACTAGGGTCACCTACGAGCAGTACTTC. The gene calls are TRBV10-3 and TRBJ2-7, with 8 bases that match TRBD2. The CDR3 is made up of 16 amino acids. The J segment lost 2 bases and the V segment lost 3 bases, leaving 9 bases of the junction unmatched. Germline V CDR1 and CDR2: ENHRY, SYGVKD.

The chain combines TRBV10-2 with TRBJ1-4, with TRBD1 as a possible D gene (5 bases). V was clipped by 10 bases and J by 4 bases, with 13 bases between them. The CDR3 contains 13 residues. CDR1 and CDR2 from the germline V gene are WSHSY and SAAADI. The CDR3 is CAIRQPNNEKLFF. The CDR3 nucleotides read TGCGCCATACGACAGCCGAATAATGAAAAACTGTTTTTT.

This rearrangement joins TRBV29-1 to TRBJ1-2; D possibly corresponds to TRBD1 (6 bases). Germline lookup yields CDR1 SQVTM and CDR2 ANQGSEA. The CDR3 is 12 residues long. Trimming pared 6 bases from V and 4 bases from J, leaving 12 bases between. The CDR3 here is CSVGASLYGYTF. Here the CDR3 DNA reads TGCAGCGTGGGGGCCAGCCTCTATGGCTACACCTTC.

This clone has only one observation. The chain joins TRBV6-5 to TRBJ2-1, with TRBD2 matching over 7 bases. The CDR3 has 12 amino acids. The V gene end was trimmed by 6 bases and the J gene end by 13 bases; junction bases not matched to a gene: 9. Germline V CDR1 and CDR2: MNHEY, SVGAGI. The CDR3 loop is CASRPSGDQQFF. As DNA, the CDR3 is TGTGCCAGCAGACCCAGCGGGGACCAACAGTTCTTC.

The count of this clone is one. V usage is TRBV7-9 and J usage is TRBJ2-2; 12 bases are shared with TRBD1. Trimming cost V 5 bases and J 0 bases; bases outside gene matches: 10. CDR3 length: 19 amino acids. Germline V gene sequence: CDR1 SEHNR, CDR2 FQNEAQ (reference sequence). For the CDR3, the DNA is TGTGCCAGCAGCGCTCGGGACAGGGGGCGCAGCCCGAACACCGGGGAGCTGTTTTTT. Its protein product is CASSARDRGRSPNTGELFF. Full variable domain (outside the CDR3, taken from reference TRBV7-9 and TRBJ2-2): DTGVSQNPRHKITKRGQNVTFRCDPISEHNRLYWYRQTLGQGPEFLTYFQNEAQLEKSRLLSDRFSAERPKGSFSTLEIQRTEQGDSAMYLCASSARDRGRSPNTGELFFGEGSRLTVL.

The V call is TRBV10-2, the J call TRBJ2-1; D remains unclear. The CDR3 totals 15 residues. Looked up from germline, CDR1 is WSHSY and CDR2 is SAAADI. V was cut by 2 bases and J by 0 bases, with 8 bases left in between. The CDR3 loop reads CASSEAPSSYNEQFF. The CDR3 DNA reads TGCGCCAGCAGTGAGGCTCCTAGCTCCTACAATGAGCAGTTCTTC.

Concerning this clone itself: Other DNA sequences in the same sample also yield this CDR3. The chain uses TRBV28 and TRBJ2-2; D unresolved. Germline lookup yields CDR1 MDHEN and CDR2 SYDVKM. V gave up 6 bases and J gave up 7 bases, with 9 bases separating them. The length of the CDR3 is 12 residues. CDR3 coding DNA: TGTGCCAGCAGCCTCTTGGGCGGGGAGCTGTTTTTT. It translates to CASSLLGGELFF.

This chain connects TRBV7-9 to TRBJ1-5; D unresolved. CDR1 is SEHNR, CDR2 FQNEAQ, per germline (reference sequence). The CDR3 spans 12 residues. V lost 5 bases, J lost 4 bases, and 6 bases lay in between. In DNA, the CDR3 is TGTGCCAGCAGCGCATATAATCAGCCCCAGCATTTT. Its translation is CASSAYNQPQHF.

CDR3 in DNA: TGCGCCAGCAGTGAGTCGTATAGTCTTGGGCAGTACTTC. It translates to CASSESYSLGQYF. The chain uses TRBV10-1 and TRBJ2-7, with D uncertain. CDR1 is WNHNN, CDR2 SYGVQD, per germline (reference sequence). V lost 0 bases and J lost 9, with 12 bases in between. The CDR3 spans 13 residues.

V usage is TRBV5-4 and J usage is TRBJ2-1; 8 bases are shared with TRBD2. CDR1 is SGHNT, CDR2 YYREEE, per germline (reference sequence). CDR3 size: 15 residues. The trim removed 4 bases at V and 4 bases at J, leaving 7 bases unmatched. The CDR3 region is CASSPGSGSYNEQFF. The CDR3 DNA is TGTGCCAGCAGCCCTGGGAGCGGGAGTTACAATGAGCAGTTCTTC.

The V gene is TRBV6-1, the J gene TRBJ2-1, with D perhaps matching TRBD1 (6 bases). The germline V gene has CDR1 MNHNS and CDR2 SASEGT. The length of the CDR3 is 15 residues. V was trimmed by 3 bases and J by 4 bases, leaving 13 bases between them. The CDR3 loop is CASSEAGQHYNEQFF. Here the CDR3 DNA reads TGTGCCAGCAGTGAGGCTGGACAGCATTACAATGAGCAGTTCTTC.

The chain is built from TRBV19 and TRBJ2-3, with 8 positions matching TRBD2. After removal of 0 bases from V and 6 bases from J, the junction contained 17 bases not matched to a gene. This CDR3 has 19 residues. The germline gives CDR1 LNHDA, CDR2 SQIVND (reference sequence). The CDR3 nucleotides read TGTGCCAGTAGTATAGACGGCGGGAGGCCCCTATCTCGCAGGGATACGCAGTATTTT. Translated, it gives CASSIDGGRPLSRRDTQYF.

V usage is TRBV28 and J usage is TRBJ1-3, with D possibly TRBD1 on 6 matching bases. This CDR3 has 16 amino acids. Trimming pared 5 bases from V and 0 bases from J, leaving 14 bases between. Germline CDR1 and CDR2: MDHEN and SYDVKM. The CDR3 protein is CASSPWTENSGNTIYF. DNA of the CDR3: TGTGCCAGCAGTCCCTGGACAGAGAACTCTGGAAACACCATATATTTT.

The chain couples TRBV18 to TRBJ1-1; D ambiguous. The CDR3 extends over 16 amino acids. V lost 3 bases and J 0 bases, leaving 14 bases between the germline ends. The germline gives CDR1 KGHSH, CDR2 LQKENI. In nucleotides, the CDR3 is TGTGCCAGCTCACCGACTTTTCCACCCATGAACACTGAAGCTTTCTTT. It is translated as CASSPTFPPMNTEAFF.

Concerning this clone: This sample includes further DNA sequences coding for the same CDR3. The chain combines TRBV10-3 with TRBJ1-5; D unresolved. The CDR3 length is 13 residues. Germline assignment: CDR1 ENHRY and CDR2 SYGVKD. Trimming took off 8 bases at V and 1 base at J, with 9 bases between the two ends. The CDR3 DNA reads TGTGCCATCCGGGGAGAAAGCAATCAGCCCCAGCATTTT. Its protein product is CAIRGESNQPQHF.

The chain couples TRBV27 to TRBJ1-5; D unclear. Trimming pared 3 bases from V and 3 bases from J, leaving 12 bases between. Germline V CDR1 and CDR2: MNHEY, SMNVEV (reference sequence). The CDR3 is 15 amino acids. The CDR3 nucleotides are TGTGCCAGCAGTTTTGCGGACGGGTACAATCAGCCCCAGCATTTT. Protein sequence: CASSFADGYNQPQHF.

This rearrangement joins TRBV28 to TRBJ2-7; 7 bases map to TRBD2. The CDR3 runs 13 residues. J gave up 4 bases and V 2 bases, and 2 bases lay outside the gene matches. The germline V gene has CDR1 MDHEN and CDR2 SYDVKM. The CDR3 region is CASSLVGGYEQYF. As DNA, the CDR3 is TGTGCCAGCAGTTTAGTCGGGGGGTACGAGCAGTACTTC.

As regards this clone: The sample has other DNA sequences that encode this CDR3 too. The V and J genes are TRBV5-1 and TRBJ2-7, with 8 bases identical to TRBD2. J lost 5 bases, V lost 2 bases, and 3 bases had no gene match. This CDR3 has 13 amino acids. Germline CDR1 reads SGHRS; CDR2 reads YFSETQ. CDR3 sequence: CASSLAGVNEQYF. The CDR3, as DNA: TGCGCCAGCAGCTTAGCGGGAGTAAACGAGCAGTACTTC.

This chain joins TRBV6-1 and TRBJ1-5, with a possible D match to TRBD1 (5 bases). The CDR3 is 14 residues long. Trimming took off 5 bases at V and 3 bases at J, with 11 bases between the two ends. Germline V gives CDR1 MNHNS, CDR2 SASEGT. CDR3 sequence: CASSWGGNNQPQHF. For the CDR3, the DNA is TGTGCCAGCAGTTGGGGGGGTAACAATCAGCCCCAGCATTTT.